The rows below give T cell receptor beta chains drawn from one sample of a study of regulatory T cells in long-lasting Graves disease. Each CDR3 protein is one row after TCRdb ran MiXCR on the multiplex PCR reads. The sample has some 330,000 distinct CDR3 sequences, around 11% seen once. This sample was shared with a second study, whose subject was T cells in Graves' hyperthyroidism and ophthalmopathy.

The sequencing used peripheral blood mononuclear cells (PBMCs), collected at new diagnosis, from a patient treated with antithyroid drugs. These receptors came from a woman aged 18-29 years with Graves disease. Both conserved end residues are trimmed from each CDR3.

V gene: TRBV20-1
CDR3 protein: SARLLAGGSDEQF

V gene: TRBV4-3
CDR3 protein: ASSQDALRGTTLSWADTQY

V gene: TRBV5-6
CDR3 protein: ASSPGLEETGELF

V gene: TRBV5-1
CDR3 protein: ASSADSLTNLKYYGYT

V gene: TRBV27
CDR3 protein: ASSFKGRKETQY

V gene: TRBV6-1
CDR3 protein: ASSERADYEQY

V gene: TRBV9
CDR3 protein: ASSPNWGGLNTEAF

V gene: TRBV7-9
CDR3 protein: ASSLALETDKYEQY

V gene: TRBV28
CDR3 protein: ASSLKPNVLT

V gene: TRBV15
CDR3 protein: ATSSSGRAASTDTQY

V gene: TRBV6-2/TRBV6-3
CDR3 protein: ASSYSWATQETQY

V gene: TRBV7-3
CDR3 protein: ASSLIATRDSSNNEQF

V gene: TRBV9
CDR3 protein: ASSVRGTSYEQY

V gene: TRBV10-3
CDR3 protein: ATSPGSGDTQY

V gene: TRBV11-3
CDR3 protein: ASSSLWDTEAF

V gene: TRBV28
CDR3 protein: ASSPNVIAGPGELF

V gene: TRBV20-1
CDR3 protein: SARDQLAKNIQY

V gene: TRBV6-5
CDR3 protein: ASSYSFLAQETQY

V gene: TRBV12-3/TRBV12-4
CDR3 protein: ASSFSLTWTGELF

V gene: TRBV5-6
CDR3 protein: ASSSQDFGYT

V gene: TRBV7-9
CDR3 protein: ASSSLGVAGPYQETQY

V gene: TRBV27
CDR3 protein: ASSFISGGINEQF

V gene: TRBV20-1
CDR3 protein: SVPGGYT

V gene: TRBV29-1
CDR3 protein: SVEDTYPGELF

V gene: TRBV4-3
CDR3 protein: ASSQGQHNTEAF

V gene: TRBV7-3
CDR3 protein: ASRSSRGMNTEAF

V gene: TRBV13
CDR3 protein: ASSPTAEISPLH

V gene: TRBV7-3
CDR3 protein: ASSGNLLGGVMDTGELF

V gene: TRBV2
CDR3 protein: ASSDPSQETQY

V gene: TRBV7-9
CDR3 protein: ASSLEGHNISTDTQY